Below are 5 T cell receptor beta chains sequenced from a single sample in a study of blood T cells in healthy people across ages. For the second PCR, which ran for about 6 to 11 cycles, a sample-barcoded 5' primer and a J-beta primer mix were used. TCRdb processed the 5' RACE reads anew with MiXCR; each CDR3 protein has one entry. The sample has 500,000 to 600,000 distinct CDR3 sequences, roughly a quarter seen once. Specimen: blood. The source of these receptors is a woman in her 70s in good health.

This clonotype showed up just a few times. The chain uses TRBV15 and TRBJ2-5, with 8 bases fitting TRBD2. The CDR3 is made up of 15 amino acids. V lost 1 base and J lost 5; bases outside the gene matches: 6. CDR1 is LNHNV, CDR2 YYDKDF, per germline (reference sequence). The CDR3 spells CATSRGPGGAETQYF. The CDR3 region has the DNA TGTGCCACCAGCAGAGGGCCCGGGGGGGCGGAGACCCAGTACTTC. Full variable domain (outside the CDR3, taken from reference TRBV15 and TRBJ2-5): DAMVIQNPRYQVTQFGKPVTLSCSQTLNHNVMYWYQQKSSQAPKLLFHYYDKDFNNEADTPDNFQSRRPNTSFCFLDIRSPGLGDTAMYLCATSRGPGGAETQYFGPGTRLLVL.

Many counts were recorded for this clonotype. The chain joins TRBV5-1 to TRBJ2-6; D is ambiguous. This CDR3 region has 15 residues. The germline V gene encodes CDR1 SGHRS and CDR2 YFSETQ. V was trimmed by 0 bases and J by 0 bases, leaving 4 bases between them. As DNA, the CDR3 is TGCGCCAGCAGCTTGGGGAACTCTGGGGCCAACGTCCTGACTTTC. Translating it yields CASSLGNSGANVLTF.

This clonotype was observed a few times. One junction end does not reproduce the germline sequence, and a read error may be involved. CDR3 loop: CASSPIQNTDTQYF. The DNA of the CDR3 is TGTGCTAGCAGCCCGATACAGAACACAGATACGCAGTATTTT. This chain links TRBV7-7 with TRBJ2-3; D ambiguous. There are 14 residues in the CDR3. Germline values: CDR1 SSHAT, CDR2 FNYEAQ (reference sequence).

This clonotype was seen at least ten times. The CDR3 sequence: CASSFASGINQPQHF. CDR3 coding DNA: TGTGCCAGCAGTTTTGCCTCAGGGATCAATCAGCCCCAGCATTTT. The chain links TRBV12-3 or TRBV12-4 to TRBJ1-5; a weak D match, TRBD1 (5 bases). Trimming left V 3 bases short and J 3 bases short, with 12 bases between. The CDR3 runs to 15 residues.

This clonotype was observed a single time. One base away lies a much larger clone, so this may be a sequencing read error. The chain uses TRBV7-8 and TRBJ1-5; D gene ambiguous. The germline CDR1 and CDR2 sequences are SGHVS and FQNEAQ. The V and J ends lost 1 base and 3 bases respectively, with 7 bases between them. The CDR3 is made up of 14 amino acids. The DNA of the CDR3 is TGTGCCAGCAGCTTAGGACGGAACAATCAGCCCCAGCATTTT. Protein sequence: CASSLGRNNQPQHF.